The clone carrying this T cell receptor beta chain has a count of ten or more. The antigen remains undetermined. TCRdb itself ran the 5' RACE reads through MiXCR, one entry per CDR3 protein. The table records about 220,000 distinct CDR3 sequences, about 7% of them present only once. The data derive from a study of CD8 T cells in ankylosing spondylitis. Findings of the study overall: Disease-linked clones had a CD8+ phenotype and relatively low frequency in peripheral blood. Made up of roughly 8 highly homologous variants, a TCR beta motif appeared characteristic of ankylosing spondylitis blood.

The CDR3 length is 13 residues. CDR1 LNHDA and CDR2 SQIVND come from the germline V gene (reference sequence). V lost 7 bases to trimming and J lost 3 bases, with 12 bases between them. The sequence derives from a male donor with ankylosing spondylitis. Material: blood, either unsorted or a sorted T cell fraction (not recorded which). The V gene is TRBV19, the J gene TRBJ1-2; D might be TRBD1 (5 bases). The CDR3 sequence is CASKRRGHYGYTF. CDR3 bases: TGTGCCAGTAAAAGGAGGGGACACTATGGCTACACCTTC.